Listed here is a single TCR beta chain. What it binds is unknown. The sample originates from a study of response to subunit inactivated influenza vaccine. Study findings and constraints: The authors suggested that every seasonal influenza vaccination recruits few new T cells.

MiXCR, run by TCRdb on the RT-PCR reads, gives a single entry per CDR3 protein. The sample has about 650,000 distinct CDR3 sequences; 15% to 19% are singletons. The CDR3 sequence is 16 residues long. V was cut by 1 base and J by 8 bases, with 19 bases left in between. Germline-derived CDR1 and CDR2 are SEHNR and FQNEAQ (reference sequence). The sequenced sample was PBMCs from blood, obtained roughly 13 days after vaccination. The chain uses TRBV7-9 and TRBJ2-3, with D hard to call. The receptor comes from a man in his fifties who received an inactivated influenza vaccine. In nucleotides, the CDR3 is TGTGCCAGCAGCTTAGACTGGGCGTCGGAACTCCTTACGCAGTATTTT. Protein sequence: CASSLDWASELLTQYF.